This entry features one T cell receptor (beta chain) sequence. Antigen: not known. The CDR3 is made up of 16 amino acids. Germline V gives CDR1 MNHEY, CDR2 SMNVEV (reference sequence). The ends lost 3 bases at V and 2 bases at J; junction bases unmatched: 9. The DNA input per sorted-subset replicate PCR was approximately 210 ng, corresponding to 28,000 or so T cell genomes. Clones were sequenced by immunoSEQ multiplex PCR, and TCRdb holds only the in-frame ones, with some missing. The repertoire has about 610,000 clones, around 97% of them found once; the top ten carry 0.057%. These data come from a study of shared clonotypes between healthy human individuals. Points from the study as a whole: A small donor pool kept down the genetic and exposure-history diversity that was represented. For sorted subsets, rarefaction showed incomplete sequencing despite large depth. Sampling involved blood alone; tissue repertoires likely differ.

Sequenced input: naive CD4+ T cells sorted from blood. Subset indicated: CD45RA+ positively selected. This chain connects TRBV27 to TRBJ1-1; 7 bases are a match to TRBD1. The TCR originated in a woman aged 25 to 39 in good health. CDR3 DNA sequence: TGTGCCAGCAGTTTTCAGTCCTACAGGGGTAACACTGAAGCTTTCTTT. It is translated as CASSFQSYRGNTEAFF.